The clone carrying this TCR beta chain has only one observation. Some clones are missing from TCRdb's copy, which holds only in-frame ones; the method was immunoSEQ multiplex PCR. The data show around 130,000 clones, under 95% seen once. The sample originates from a study of T cell changes during pregnancy in multiple sclerosis. Germline V gene sequence: CDR1 SGHDN, CDR2 FVKESK. Trimming removed 0 bases from V and 4 bases from J; junction bases left unmatched: 2. The CDR3 totals 15 residues. The chain couples TRBV14 to TRBJ2-5, with TRBD2 matching over 10 bases. The starting material was peripheral blood, obtained before pregnancy. The clonotype comes from a female donor with multiple sclerosis, enrolled in a pregnancy study. In nucleotides, the CDR3 is TGTGCCAGCAGCCAAGAAGGGACTAGCGCAGAGACCCAGTACTTC. Protein product: CASSQEGTSAETQYF.